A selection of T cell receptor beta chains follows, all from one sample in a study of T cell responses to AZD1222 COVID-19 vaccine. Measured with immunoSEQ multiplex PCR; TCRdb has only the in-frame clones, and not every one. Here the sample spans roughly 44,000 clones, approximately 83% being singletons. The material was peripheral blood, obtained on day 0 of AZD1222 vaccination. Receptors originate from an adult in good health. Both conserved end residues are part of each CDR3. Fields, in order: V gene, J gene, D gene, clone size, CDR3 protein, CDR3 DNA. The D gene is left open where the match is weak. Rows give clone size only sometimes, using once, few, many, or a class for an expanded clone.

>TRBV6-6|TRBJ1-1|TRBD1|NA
CASSYGQGSTEAFF
TGTGCCAGCAGTTACGGACAGGGTAGCACTGAAGCTTTCTTT
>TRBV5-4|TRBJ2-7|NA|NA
CASSQPLSYEQYF
TGTGCCAGCAGTCAGCCTCTCTCCTACGAGCAGTACTTC
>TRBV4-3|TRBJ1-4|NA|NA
CASSQVAPFMGPTNEKLFF
TGCGCCAGCAGCCAAGTCGCCCCATTTATGGGGCCAACTAATGAAAAACTGTTTTTT
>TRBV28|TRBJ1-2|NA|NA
CAGRGLSEGYGYTF
TGTGCCGGACGGGGACTCTCAGAAGGGTATGGCTACACCTTC
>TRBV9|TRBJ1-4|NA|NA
CASSVAPDTNEKLFF
TGTGCCAGCAGCGTAGCTCCGGACACCAATGAAAAACTGTTTTTT
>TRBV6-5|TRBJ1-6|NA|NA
CASSYRQYSPLHF
TGTGCCAGCAGCTATCGACAGTACTCACCCCTCCACTTT
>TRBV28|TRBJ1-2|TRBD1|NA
CASSSGQNYGYTF
TGTGCCAGCAGTTCGGGACAGAACTATGGCTACACCTTC
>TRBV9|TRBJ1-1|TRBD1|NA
CASSSGQGKIAFF
TGTGCCAGCAGCAGCGGACAGGGGAAGATAGCTTTCTTT
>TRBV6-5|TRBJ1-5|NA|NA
CASSYSQGNQPQHF
TGTGCCAGCAGTTACTCACAGGGTAATCAGCCCCAGCATTTT
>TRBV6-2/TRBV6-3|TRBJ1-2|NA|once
CASSYLAEYGYTF
TGTGCCAGCAGTTACCTGGCAGAATATGGCTACACCTTC
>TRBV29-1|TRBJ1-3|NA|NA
CSVGPAGGNTIYF
TGCAGCGTTGGGCCAGCCGGTGGAAACACCATATATTTT
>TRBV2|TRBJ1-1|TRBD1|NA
CASKTGPTEAFF
TGTGCCAGCAAGACAGGGCCCACTGAAGCTTTCTTT
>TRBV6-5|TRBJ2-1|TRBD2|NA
CASRQLAGSYNEQFF
TGTGCCAGCAGACAATTAGCGGGGTCCTACAATGAGCAGTTCTTC
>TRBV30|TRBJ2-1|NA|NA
CAWTGVGNEQFF
TGTGCCTGGACAGGGGTTGGGAATGAGCAGTTCTTC
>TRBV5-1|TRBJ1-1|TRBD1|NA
CASSLTTAGQGGTEAFF
TGCGCCAGCAGCCTAACCACCGCGGGGCAGGGGGGCACTGAAGCTTTCTTT
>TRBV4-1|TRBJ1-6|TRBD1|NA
CASSQFGQGALWDSPLHF
TGCGCCAGCAGCCAATTCGGACAGGGGGCTTTGTGGGATTCACCCCTCCACTTT
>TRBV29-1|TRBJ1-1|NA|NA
CSAGAREAEAFF
TGCAGCGCTGGGGCCAGGGAGGCTGAAGCTTTCTTT
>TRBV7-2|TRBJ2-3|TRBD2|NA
CASSLLLAGGQTDTQYF
TGTGCCAGCAGCTTATTACTAGCGGGGGGGCAAACAGATACGCAGTATTTT
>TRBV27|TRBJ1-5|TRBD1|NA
CASSSGTGVQPQHF
TGTGCCAGCAGTTCCGGGACAGGGGTCCAGCCCCAGCATTTT
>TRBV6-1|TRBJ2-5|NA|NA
CASSDTVWETQYF
TGTGCCAGCAGTGACACAGTATGGGAGACCCAGTACTTC
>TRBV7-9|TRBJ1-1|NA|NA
CASSPAGMNTEAFF
TGTGCCAGCAGCCCGGCAGGGATGAACACTGAAGCTTTCTTT
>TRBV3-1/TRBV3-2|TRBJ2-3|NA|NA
CASSQVSRARTDTQYF
TGTGCCAGCAGCCAAGTTAGCAGGGCTCGGACAGATACGCAGTATTTT
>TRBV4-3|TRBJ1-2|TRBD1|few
CASSQEGARGQWGYTF
TGCGCCAGCAGCCAAGAGGGGGCCAGGGGGCAGTGGGGCTACACCTTC
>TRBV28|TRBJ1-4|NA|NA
CASTEGFRMFF
TGTGCCAGCACCGAGGGGTTTCGAATGTTTTTT
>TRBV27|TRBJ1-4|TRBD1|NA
CASSLDRANEKLFF
TGTGCCAGCAGTTTGGACAGGGCTAATGAAAAACTGTTTTTT
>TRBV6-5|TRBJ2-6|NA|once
CARPGANVLTF
TGTGCCCGTCCCGGGGCCAACGTCCTGACTTTC
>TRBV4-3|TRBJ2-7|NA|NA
CASSQDESSYEQYF
TGCGCCAGCAGCCAAGATGAGAGCTCCTACGAGCAGTACTTC
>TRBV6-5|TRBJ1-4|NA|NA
CASSYSQVEKLFF
TGTGCCAGCAGTTACTCGCAGGTTGAAAAACTGTTTTTT
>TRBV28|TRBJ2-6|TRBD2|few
CASSLFFPSGGPGANVLTF
TGTGCCAGCAGTTTATTCTTCCCTAGCGGGGGCCCTGGGGCCAACGTCCTGACTTTC
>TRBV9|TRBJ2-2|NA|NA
CASSVGNRPGELFF
TGTGCCAGCAGCGTAGGCAATCGTCCCGGGGAGCTGTTTTTT
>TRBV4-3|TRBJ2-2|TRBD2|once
CASSQDRGGAGELFF
TGCGCCAGCAGCCAAGATCGCGGGGGGGCCGGGGAGCTGTTTTTT
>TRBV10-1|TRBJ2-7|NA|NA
CASQLVMYEQYF
TGCGCCAGCCAACTAGTCATGTACGAGCAGTACTTC
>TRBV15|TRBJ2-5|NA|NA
CATSRDISGETQYF
TGTGCCACCAGCAGAGATATAAGCGGGGAGACCCAGTACTTC
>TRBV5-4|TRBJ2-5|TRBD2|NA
CASSLQAGGGETQYF
TGTGCCAGCAGCTTGCAAGCGGGGGGTGGAGAGACCCAGTACTTC
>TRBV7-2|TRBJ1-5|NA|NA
CASSLGGRQYNQPQHF
TGTGCCAGCAGCTTAGGAGGTCGGCAGTACAATCAGCCCCAGCATTTT
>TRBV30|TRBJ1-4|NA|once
CALEPWGGEKLFF
TGTGCCTTAGAACCCTGGGGTGGAGAAAAACTGTTTTTT
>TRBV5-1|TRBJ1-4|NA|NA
CASSLYAPNEKLFF
TGCGCCAGCAGCTTGTATGCGCCTAATGAAAAACTGTTTTTT
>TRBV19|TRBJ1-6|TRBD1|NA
CASSTRTGNDNSPLHF
TGTGCCAGTAGTACTCGGACAGGGAACGATAATTCACCCCTCCACTTT
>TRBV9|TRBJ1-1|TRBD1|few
CASTPDYRGLNTEAFF
TGTGCCAGCACCCCCGATTATAGGGGGCTAAACACTGAAGCTTTCTTT
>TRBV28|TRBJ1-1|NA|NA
CASSSLPSTEAFF
TGTGCCAGCAGTTCCCTTCCGAGCACTGAAGCTTTCTTT
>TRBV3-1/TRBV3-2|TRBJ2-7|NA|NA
CASSLSHHEQYF
TGTGCCAGCAGCCTTAGCCACCACGAGCAGTACTTC
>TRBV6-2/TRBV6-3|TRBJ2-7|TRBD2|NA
CASSYGTSGVYEQYF
TGTGCCAGCAGTTACGGGACTAGCGGGGTCTACGAGCAGTACTTC